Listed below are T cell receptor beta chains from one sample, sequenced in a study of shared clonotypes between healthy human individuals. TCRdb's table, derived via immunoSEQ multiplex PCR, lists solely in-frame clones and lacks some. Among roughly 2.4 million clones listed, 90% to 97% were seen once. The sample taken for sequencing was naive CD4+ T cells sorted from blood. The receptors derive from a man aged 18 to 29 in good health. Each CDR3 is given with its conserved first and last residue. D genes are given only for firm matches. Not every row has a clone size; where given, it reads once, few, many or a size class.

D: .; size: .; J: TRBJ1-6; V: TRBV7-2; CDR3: CASSPGPNSPLHF; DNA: TGTGCCAGCAGCCCGGGGCCCAATTCACCCCTCCACTTT
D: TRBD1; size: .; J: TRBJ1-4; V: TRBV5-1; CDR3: CASSFGQGLNEKLFF; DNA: TGCGCCAGCAGCTTCGGACAGGGACTTAATGAAAAACTGTTTTTT
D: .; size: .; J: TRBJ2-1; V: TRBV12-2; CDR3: CASRASNEQFF; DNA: TGTGCAAGTCGTGCCTCAAATGAGCAGTTCTTC
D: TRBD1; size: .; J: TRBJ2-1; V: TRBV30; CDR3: CAWTGGSTNNEQFF; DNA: TGTGCCTGGACAGGGGGCAGTACGAACAATGAGCAGTTCTTC
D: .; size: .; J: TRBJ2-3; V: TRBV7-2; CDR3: CATKGQLGSTDTQYF; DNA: TGTGCCACTAAAGGACAACTGGGGAGCACCGATACGCAGTATTTT
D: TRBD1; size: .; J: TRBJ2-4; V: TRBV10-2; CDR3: CASSGTGGRQNIQYF; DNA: TGCGCCAGCAGCGGGACAGGGGGGAGGCAAAACATTCAGTACTTC
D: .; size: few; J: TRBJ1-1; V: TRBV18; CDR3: CASSPQGNTEAFF; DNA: TGTGCCAGCTCACCACAGGGCAACACTGAAGCTTTCTTT
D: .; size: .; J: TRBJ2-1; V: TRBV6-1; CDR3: CAILLGPSSYNEQFF; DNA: TGTGCCATTCTTCTCGGGCCGAGCTCCTACAATGAGCAGTTCTTC
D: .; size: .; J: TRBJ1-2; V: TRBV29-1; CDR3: CSILGGSGYTF; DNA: TGCAGCATTTTAGGGGGAAGCGGCTACACCTTC
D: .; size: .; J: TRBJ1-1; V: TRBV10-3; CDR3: CATSSRESGHEAFF; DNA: TGTGCCACAAGTTCACGGGAATCTGGTCATGAAGCTTTCTTT
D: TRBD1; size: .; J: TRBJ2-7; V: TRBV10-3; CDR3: CAISLGTGVYEQYF; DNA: TGTGCCATCAGCCTGGGGACAGGAGTTTACGAGCAGTACTTC
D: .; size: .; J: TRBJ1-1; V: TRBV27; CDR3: CASSLRSVTEAFF; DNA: TGTGCCAGCAGTTTACGTAGCGTCACTGAAGCTTTCTTT
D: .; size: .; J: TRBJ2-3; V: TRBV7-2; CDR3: CASSSSGSVDTQYF; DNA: TGTGCCAGCAGCTCGAGCGGGTCTGTGGATACGCAGTATTTT
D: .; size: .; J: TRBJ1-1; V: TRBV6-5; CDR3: CASSAGRREAFF; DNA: TGTGCCAGCAGTGCTGGACGGCGTGAAGCTTTCTTT
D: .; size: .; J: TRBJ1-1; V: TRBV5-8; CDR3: CASSRLGNTEAFF; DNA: TGTGCCAGCAGCAGACTAGGGAACACTGAAGCTTTCTTT
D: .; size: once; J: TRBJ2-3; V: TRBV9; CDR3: CASSVRGDSRTDTQYF; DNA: TGTGCCAGCAGCGTAAGGGGGGACAGCCGCACAGATACGCAGTATTTT
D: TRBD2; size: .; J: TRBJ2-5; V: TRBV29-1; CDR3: CSAGPSSGQETQYF; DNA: TGCAGCGCAGGACCTTCTAGCGGACAAGAGACCCAGTACTTC
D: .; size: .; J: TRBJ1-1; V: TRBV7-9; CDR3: CASSLEGGGTEAFF; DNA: TGTGCCAGCAGCTTAGAGGGAGGAGGGACTGAAGCTTTCTTT
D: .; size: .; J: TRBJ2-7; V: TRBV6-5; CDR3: CASSYSERTYEQYF; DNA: TGTGCCAGCAGTTACTCGGAGCGGACCTACGAGCAGTACTTC
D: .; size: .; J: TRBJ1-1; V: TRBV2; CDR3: CATETEKNTEAFF; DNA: TGTGCCACCGAGACAGAAAAGAACACTGAAGCTTTCTTT
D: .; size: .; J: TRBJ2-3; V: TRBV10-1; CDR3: CASSESWVNGPDTQYF; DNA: TGCGCCAGCAGTGAGTCGTGGGTTAATGGCCCAGATACGCAGTATTTT
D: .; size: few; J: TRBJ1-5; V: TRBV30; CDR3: CAWSVQSGPGNQPQHF; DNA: TGTGCCTGGAGTGTACAGTCGGGGCCGGGCAATCAGCCCCAGCATTTT
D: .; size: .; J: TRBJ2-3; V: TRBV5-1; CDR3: CASSLMDTQYF; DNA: TGCGCCAGCAGCTTGATGGATACGCAGTATTTT
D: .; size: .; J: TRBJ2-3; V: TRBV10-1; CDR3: CASSDFSGTSTDTQYF; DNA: TGCGCCAGCAGTGACTTTAGCGGTACTAGCACAGATACGCAGTATTTT
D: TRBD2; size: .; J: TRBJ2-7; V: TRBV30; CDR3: CAWSRRTSGGPTYEQYF; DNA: TGTGCCTGGAGTCGACGGACTAGCGGGGGGCCCACCTACGAGCAGTACTTC
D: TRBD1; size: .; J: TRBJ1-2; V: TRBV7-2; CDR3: CASSLVGTGGTF; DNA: TGTGCCAGCAGCTTAGTGGGTACAGGGGGGACCTTC
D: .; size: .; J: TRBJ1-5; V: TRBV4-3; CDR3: CASSQDRGYSNQPQHF; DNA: TGCGCCAGCAGCCAAGACAGGGGATATAGCAATCAGCCCCAGCATTTT
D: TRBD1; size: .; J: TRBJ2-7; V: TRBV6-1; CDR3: CATPSGTGTYEQYF; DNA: TGTGCCACACCTTCCGGGACAGGTACCTACGAGCAGTACTTC
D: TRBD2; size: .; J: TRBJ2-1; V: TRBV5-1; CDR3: CASSSLAGGSSYNEQFF; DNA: TGCGCCAGCAGCTCCTTAGCGGGTGGTAGCTCCTACAATGAGCAGTTCTTC
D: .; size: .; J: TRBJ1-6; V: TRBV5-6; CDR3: CASSLRAIDNSPLHF; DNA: TGTGCCAGCAGCTTACGGGCCATCGATAATTCACCCCTCCACTTT
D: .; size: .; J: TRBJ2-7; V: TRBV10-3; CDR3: CAISEGDGTTSYEQYF; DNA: TGTGCCATCAGTGAGGGGGACGGGACAACCAGCTACGAGCAGTACTTC
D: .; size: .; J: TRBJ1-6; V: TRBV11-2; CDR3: CASSLDPGPNSPLHF; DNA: TGTGCCAGCAGCTTAGATCCAGGTCCTAATTCACCCCTCCACTTT
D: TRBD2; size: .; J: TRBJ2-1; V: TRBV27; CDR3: CASRASGSNEQFF; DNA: TGTGCCAGCAGGGCTAGCGGGAGTAATGAGCAGTTCTTC
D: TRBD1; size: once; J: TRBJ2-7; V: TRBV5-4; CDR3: CASSSTGQGDRYEQYF; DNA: TGTGCCAGCAGTTCAACGGGACAGGGGGATCGCTACGAGCAGTACTTC
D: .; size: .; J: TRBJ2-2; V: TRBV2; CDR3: CASSVSRPTNTGELFF; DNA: TGTGCCAGCAGTGTCAGCAGGCCTACGAACACCGGGGAGCTGTTTTTT
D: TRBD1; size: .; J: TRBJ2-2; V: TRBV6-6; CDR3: CASSRQGEGELFF; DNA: TGTGCCAGCAGCCGACAGGGCGAGGGGGAGCTGTTTTTT
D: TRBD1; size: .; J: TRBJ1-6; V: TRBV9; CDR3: CASSHGDRYNSPLHF; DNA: TGTGCCAGCAGCCATGGGGACAGATATAATTCACCCCTCCACTTT
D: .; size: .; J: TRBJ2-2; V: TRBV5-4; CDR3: CASSFEGPNTGELFF; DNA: TGTGCCAGCAGCTTTGAAGGTCCGAACACCGGGGAGCTGTTTTTT
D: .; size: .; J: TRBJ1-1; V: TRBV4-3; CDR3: CASSQVVQGNTEAFF; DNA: TGCGCCAGCAGCCAAGTGGTTCAGGGGAACACTGAAGCTTTCTTT
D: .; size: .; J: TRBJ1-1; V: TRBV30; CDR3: CAWSEGATEAFF; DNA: TGTGCCTGGAGTGAGGGCGCCACTGAAGCTTTCTTT
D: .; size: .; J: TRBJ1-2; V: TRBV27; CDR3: CASSRGLLYGYTF; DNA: TGTGCCAGCAGCCGGGGACTCCTTTATGGCTACACCTTC
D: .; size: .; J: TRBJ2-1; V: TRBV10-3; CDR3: CAGGAYNEQFF; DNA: TGTGCCGGCGGGGCCTACAATGAGCAGTTCTTC
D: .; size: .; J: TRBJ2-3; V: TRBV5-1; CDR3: CASTGQGYGGGTDTQYF; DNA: TGCGCCAGCACCGGACAGGGCTACGGCGGGGGGACAGATACGCAGTATTTT
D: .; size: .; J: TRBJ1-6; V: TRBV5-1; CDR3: CASSLAGTSNSPLHF; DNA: TGCGCCAGCAGCTTGGCCGGGACGTCAAATTCACCCCTCCACTTT
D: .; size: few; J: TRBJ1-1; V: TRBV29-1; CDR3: CSVQTPNTEAFF; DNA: TGCAGCGTCCAGACACCGAACACTGAAGCTTTCTTT
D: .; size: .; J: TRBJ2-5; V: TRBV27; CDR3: CASSLGLQETQYF; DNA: TGTGCCAGCAGCTTAGGGCTCCAAGAGACCCAGTACTTC
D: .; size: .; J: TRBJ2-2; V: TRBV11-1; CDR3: CASSITTGTLNTGELFF; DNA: TGTGCCAGCAGCATTACTACCGGGACACTGAACACCGGGGAGCTGTTTTTT
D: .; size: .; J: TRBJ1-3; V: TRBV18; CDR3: CASSPRQPNTSGNTIYF; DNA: TGTGCCAGCTCACCACGCCAGCCAAATACCTCTGGAAACACCATATATTTT
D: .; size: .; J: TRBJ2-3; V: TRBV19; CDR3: CASSSSRRLGTDTQYF; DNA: TGTGCCAGTAGTAGTAGTAGACGTCTCGGCACAGATACGCAGTATTTT
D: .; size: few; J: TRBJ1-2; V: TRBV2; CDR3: CASSVSDYGYTF; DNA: TGTGCCAGCAGTGTCAGTGACTATGGCTACACCTTC
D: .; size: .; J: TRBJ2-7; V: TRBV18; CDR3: CASSPGQSSYEQYF; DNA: TGTGCCAGCTCACCGGGGCAAAGCTCCTACGAGCAGTACTTC
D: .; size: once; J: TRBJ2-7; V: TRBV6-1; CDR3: CASSDSVLQAASREQYF; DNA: TGTGCCAGCAGTGATTCTGTGCTCCAGGCCGCGTCGCGCGAGCAGTACTTC